This passage covers 25 T cell receptor beta chains from one sample sequenced in a study of blood T cell repertoires in COVID-19. Only in-frame clones appear in the TCRdb table, and some are missing; sequencing was by immunoSEQ multiplex PCR. The sample holds roughly 59,000 clones, 76% seen once. Sequencing was done on a sample of peripheral blood. The source is a woman aged 50 to 65 with active or convalescent COVID-19.

This rearrangement joins TRBV5-6 to TRBJ1-1; unclear D gene. This CDR3 contains 16 residues. V was pared by 5 bases and J by 5 bases, with 22 bases between. In germline, CDR1 is SGHDT, CDR2 YYEEEE. The CDR3 region is CASSDYASSVRTEAFF. CDR3 bases: TGTGCCAGCAGTGATTATGCATCAAGCGTACGGACTGAAGCTTTCTTT. The variable domain in full, with the rest retrieved from reference TRBV5-6 and TRBJ1-1, is DAGVTQSPTHLIKTRGQQVTLRCSPKSGHDTVSWYQQALGQGPQFIFQYYEEEERQRGNFPDRFSGHQFPNYSSELNVNALLLGDSALYLCASSDYASSVRTEAFFGQGTRLTVV.

The V and J genes are TRBV6-1 and TRBJ1-1, with 8 bases aligning to TRBD1. This CDR3 has 17 amino acids. Losses at the gene ends were 4 bases for V and 4 bases for J; bases not matched to a gene: 14. The germline gives CDR1 MNHNS, CDR2 SASEGT. CDR3 nucleotide sequence: TGTGCCAGCAGTGTCTCGACCTACAGGGGGATGTCCACTGAAGCTTTCTTT. Translation gives CASSVSTYRGMSTEAFF.

In this sample, this clone turned up once. V is TRBV24-1 and J is TRBJ2-7; D is possibly TRBD1 (5 bases). The CDR3 runs to 12 residues. The germline V and J ends were trimmed by 6 bases and 6 bases, with 11 bases remaining between them. Germline V gene sequence: CDR1 KGHDR, CDR2 SFDVKD. CDR3 loop: CATSLGRAEQYF. As DNA, the CDR3 is TGTGCCACCAGTCTCGGCAGGGCCGAGCAGTACTTC.

The V and J genes are TRBV24-1 and TRBJ2-2; TRBD1 agrees at 7 bases. The CDR3 is 14 residues long. In germline, CDR1 is KGHDR, CDR2 SFDVKD. The trim removed 5 bases at V and 4 bases at J, leaving 3 bases unmatched. CDR3 DNA sequence: TGTGCCACCAGTGGGACAGGTACCACCGGGGAGCTGTTTTTT. Amino acids: CATSGTGTTGELFF.

This clone was observed once. This rearrangement joins TRBV24-1 to TRBJ2-7; a possible D gene is TRBD2 (6 bases). Germline V CDR1 and CDR2: KGHDR, SFDVKD. CDR3 size: 12 residues. The germline V and J ends were trimmed by 5 bases and 7 bases, with 11 bases remaining between them. For the CDR3, the DNA is TGTGCCACCAGTGGGGACTCTCGGGAGCAGTACTTC. Residues: CATSGDSREQYF.

CDR3 nucleotide sequence: TGTGCCAGTTCGGACAGGGCAGGGGATCAGCCCCAGCATTTT. It translates to CASSDRAGDQPQHF. The rearrangement joins TRBV27 to TRBJ1-5, with 8 bases matching TRBD1. The V gene's germline CDR1 is MNHEY and CDR2 SMNVEV (reference sequence). The CDR3 has 14 residues. The junction had 9 bases not matched to a gene; V was cut back by 9 bases and J by 5 bases.

This clone showed up just a few times. The chain couples TRBV2 to TRBJ2-3, with 8 bases aligning to TRBD1. V was clipped by 1 base and J by 4 bases; unmatched bases: 4. The CDR3 length is 15 residues. The germline V gene has CDR1 SNHLY and CDR2 FYNNEI. In nucleotides, the CDR3 is TGTGCCAGCAGTGAAGACAGGGGGAAAGCAGATACGCAGTATTTT. Amino acids: CASSEDRGKADTQYF. Together with reference TRBV2 and TRBJ2-3, the CDR3 gives the full variable domain: EPEVTQTPSHQVTQMGQEVILRCVPISNHLYFYWYRQILGQKVEFLVSFYNNEISEKSEIFDDQFSVERPDGSNFTLKIRSTKLEDSAMYFCASSEDRGKADTQYFGPGTRLTVL.

This clone turned up a few times. V is TRBV9 and J is TRBJ1-1; D may be TRBD1 (5 bases). Germline V gives CDR1 SGDLS, CDR2 YYNGEE. V shed 2 bases and J shed 7 bases, with 12 bases lying between them. The CDR3 totals 13 residues. CDR3 region: CASSVGGRGEAFF. CDR3 nucleotides: TGTGCCAGCAGCGTGGGGGGACGGGGTGAAGCTTTCTTT.

The V call is TRBV19, the J call TRBJ1-5; 8 bases align to TRBD1. V was pared by 3 bases and J by 4 bases, with 11 bases of the junction left unmatched. The germline gives CDR1 LNHDA, CDR2 SQIVND (reference sequence). This CDR3 is 17 amino acids long. DNA for the CDR3: TGTGCCAGTAGTATTAAGGGACAGGCAATAGGGAATCAGCCCCAGCATTTT. It codes for CASSIKGQAIGNQPQHF.

The rearrangement links TRBV24-1 to TRBJ2-4, with D possibly TRBD1 on 6 matching bases. Germline CDR1 reads KGHDR; CDR2 reads SFDVKD. V lost 6 bases and J lost 1, with 6 bases in between. The CDR3 is made up of 13 amino acids. The CDR3 nucleotides are TGTGCCACCAGTCAGGGGGCCAAAAACATTCAGTACTTC. Its translation is CATSQGAKNIQYF.

This clone has just a few counts. The genes are TRBV27 and TRBJ2-7; TRBD2 matches at 12 bases. J was trimmed by 6 bases and V by 5 bases; bases with no gene match: 5. The CDR3 has 14 amino acids. Germline values: CDR1 MNHEY, CDR2 SMNVEV (reference sequence). CDR3 DNA: TGTGCCAGCAGTCCACTAGCGGGAGGATCCGAGCAGTACTTC. It is translated as CASSPLAGGSEQYF.

The chain links TRBV10-3 to TRBJ1-1; TRBD1 matches 10 bases. Per germline, CDR1 ENHRY and CDR2 SYGVKD. With V trimmed by 6 bases and J by 6 bases, 7 bases remained unmatched. The CDR3 consists of 14 residues. The CDR3 here is CAISSTGGWSEAFF. The DNA for the CDR3 is TGTGCCATCAGCTCGACAGGGGGCTGGTCTGAAGCTTTCTTT.

This clone was found a few times. The chain uses TRBV7-8 and TRBJ2-7, with 9 bases fitting TRBD2. The V and J ends lost 1 base and 0 bases, in that order; junction bases with no gene match: 7. From germline, CDR1 is SGHVS and CDR2 FQNEAQ. CDR3 size: 17 residues. This CDR3 reads CASSLELAGVSSYEQYF. CDR3 nucleotides: TGTGCCAGCAGCTTAGAACTAGCGGGCGTCAGCTCCTACGAGCAGTACTTC. The full variable domain, with the rest looked up from reference TRBV7-8 and TRBJ2-7, is GAGVSQSPRYKVAKRGQDVALRCDPISGHVSLFWYQQALGQGPEFLTYFQNEAQLDKSGLPSDRFFAERPEGSVSTLKIQRTQQEDSAVYLCASSLELAGVSSYEQYFGPGTRLTVT.

This clone was counted between two and nine times. The V call is TRBV3-1 (or the pseudogene TRBV3-2), the J call TRBJ2-1; D gene ambiguous. V was trimmed by 4 bases and J by 0 bases, leaving 7 bases between them. The germline gives CDR1 LGHDT, CDR2 YNNKEL (reference sequence). This CDR3 comprises 14 residues. The CDR3 nucleotides are TGTGCCAGCAGCCTTGATAGCTCCTACAATGAGCAGTTCTTC. Its protein is CASSLDSSYNEQFF.

This clone appeared a single time. The rearrangement joins TRBV6-2 or TRBV6-3 to TRBJ2-7; 12 positions agree with TRBD1. Germline assignment: CDR1 MNHEY and CDR2 SVGEGT. The CDR3 covers 17 residues. J gave up 7 bases and V 2 bases, and 12 bases lay outside the gene matches. The CDR3 spells CASSYRDRGLPRREQYF. For the CDR3, the DNA is TGTGCCAGCAGTTACCGGGACAGGGGGCTCCCTAGGCGGGAGCAGTACTTC.

The chain joins TRBV6-2 or TRBV6-3 to TRBJ1-4, with 11 nucleotides matching TRBD1. V lost 5 bases, J lost 0 bases, and 8 bases stayed unmatched. Germline CDR1 reads MNHEY; CDR2 reads SVGEGT. The CDR3 is 18 residues long. CDR3 sequence (DNA): TGTGCCAGCAGTAAGCGGACAGGGGGCGTCGCAACTAATGAAAAACTGTTTTTT. Translation gives CASSKRTGGVATNEKLFF.

A single count supports this clone. CDR3 in DNA: TGTGCCAGCAGCGTGGAACTCACTCAAGAGACCCAGTACTTC. Its translation is CASSVELTQETQYF. This chain uses TRBV5-4 with TRBJ2-5; no definite D call. This CDR3 is built from 14 residues. CDR1 and CDR2 (germline): SGHNT, YYREEE (reference sequence). The V and J ends lost 4 bases and 2 bases respectively, with 12 bases between them.

The genes are TRBV4-1 and TRBJ1-3; D is unclear. CDR3 length: 17 amino acids. The V gene's germline CDR1 is MGHRA and CDR2 YSYEKL. V was cut by 4 bases and J by 2 bases, with 18 bases left in between. This CDR3 reads CASSPSTRPGTGNTIYF. CDR3 DNA: TGCGCCAGCAGCCCTTCCACACGACCAGGAACTGGAAACACCATATATTTT.

The genes are TRBV2 and TRBJ2-3; D ambiguous. The CDR3 is 12 residues long. CDR1 and CDR2 from the germline V gene are SNHLY and FYNNEI. The germline V and J ends were trimmed by 2 bases and 6 bases, with 6 bases remaining between them. For the CDR3, the DNA is TGTGCCAGCAGTGAATCGCGGGATACGCAGTATTTT. Encoded protein: CASSESRDTQYF.

The gene calls are TRBV3-1 (or the pseudogene TRBV3-2) and TRBJ1-2, with a possible D match to TRBD1 (5 bases). CDR3 size: 15 residues. Germline-derived CDR1 and CDR2 are LGHDT and YNNKEL (reference sequence). Trimming took off 4 bases at V and 2 bases at J, with 14 bases between the two ends. CDR3 in DNA: TGTGCCAGCAGCCGACGAGGGAGGACAAACTATGGCTACACCTTC. Protein product: CASSRRGRTNYGYTF.

Details on this clone: Other nucleotide sequences from this sample produce the same CDR3. V usage is TRBV6-1 and J usage is TRBJ1-2, with no clear D. The CDR3 has 11 amino acids. Trimming took off 2 bases at V and 7 bases at J, with 5 bases between the two ends. Germline CDR1 and CDR2: MNHNS and SASEGT. The CDR3 is CASSESFGYTF. In nucleotides, the CDR3 is TGTGCCAGCAGTGAATCTTTTGGCTACACCTTC.

The chain is built from TRBV29-1 and TRBJ1-2; 9 bases are shared with TRBD1. The junction had 12 bases not matched to a gene; V was cut back by 7 bases and J by 6 bases. Germline lookup yields CDR1 SQVTM and CDR2 ANQGSEA. This CDR3 has 14 amino acids. In DNA, the CDR3 is TGCAGCGGGACGGGACAGGGTTTCGGCGATGGCTACACCTTC. This encodes CSGTGQGFGDGYTF.

A single count supports this clone. CDR3 DNA: TGCAGCCCCCGGGTTGGCTACACCTTC. It translates to CSPRVGYTF. The rearrangement links TRBV20-1 to TRBJ1-2; D not certain. CDR1 is DFQATT and CDR2 is SNEGSKA in the germline V gene (reference sequence). This CDR3 is built from 9 residues.

The chain joins TRBV29-1 to TRBJ1-2, with 7 bases aligning to TRBD1. The CDR3 consists of 15 residues. J lost 1 base, V lost 4 bases, and 9 bases had no gene match. CDR1 and CDR2 from the germline V gene are SQVTM and ANQGSEA. The CDR3 reads CSVGTGDYNNYGYTF. As DNA, the CDR3 is TGCAGCGTTGGGACAGGCGATTACAATAACTATGGCTACACCTTC.

This clone was observed a few times. The sample contains more than one DNA sequence encoding this CDR3. The gene calls are TRBV18 and TRBJ1-5; D is possibly TRBD1 (6 bases). This CDR3 comprises 15 residues. Germline lookup yields CDR1 KGHSH and CDR2 LQKENI. V lost 3 bases and J 1 base, leaving 10 bases between the germline ends. The CDR3 region is CASSPPTGSNQPQHF. In nucleotides, the CDR3 is TGTGCCAGCTCACCCCCTACAGGGAGCAATCAGCCCCAGCATTTT.